The 13 T cell receptor beta chains given below trace back to one sample, sequenced in a study of T cell changes during pregnancy in multiple sclerosis. Sequencing was performed with immunoSEQ multiplex PCR; in TCRdb, only in-frame clones are kept and a portion is missing. The sample carries some 33,000 clones, roughly 91% recorded once. The starting material was CD8+ T cells from peripheral blood mononuclear cells, obtained in the second trimester of pregnancy. Receptors were obtained from a female donor in good health, enrolled as a control in a pregnancy study.

The chain combines TRBV15 with TRBJ1-5; D is uncertain. This CDR3 has 14 residues. With 2 bases removed from V and 9 bases from J, the gap between germline ends came to 14 bases. Germline-derived CDR1 and CDR2 are LNHNV and YYDKDF (reference sequence). Here the CDR3 DNA reads TGTGCCACCAGCAGATCCTGGCGCCGGGGGCCCCAGCATTTT. Translating it yields CATSRSWRRGPQHF.

The J gene is TRBJ1-1, the V gene TRBV30, with D perhaps matching TRBD1 (6 bases). The CDR3 is made up of 13 amino acids. CDR1 is GTSNPN, CDR2 SVGIG, per germline (reference sequence). Trimming cost V 0 bases and J 3 bases, with 8 bases left between them. The CDR3: CAWSVQGDTEAFF. DNA of the CDR3: TGTGCCTGGAGTGTACAGGGCGACACTGAAGCTTTCTTT.

The V gene is TRBV15, the J gene TRBJ2-3; 15 positions match TRBD2. The V and J ends lost 1 base and 4 bases, in that order; junction bases with no gene match: 0. The CDR3 runs to 16 residues. Germline V CDR1 and CDR2: LNHNV, YYDKDF (reference sequence). Here the CDR3 DNA reads TGTGCCACCAGCAGAGGGACTAGCGGGGGGGCAGATACGCAGTATTTT. Protein product: CATSRGTSGGADTQYF. Filled out from reference TRBV15 and TRBJ2-3, the complete variable domain reads DAMVIQNPRYQVTQFGKPVTLSCSQTLNHNVMYWYQQKSSQAPKLLFHYYDKDFNNEADTPDNFQSRRPNTSFCFLDIRSPGLGDTAMYLCATSRGTSGGADTQYFGPGTRLTVL.

The sample holds one count of this clone. The chain recombines TRBV5-5 with TRBJ2-1, with D perhaps TRBD2 (5 bases). The CDR3 contains 11 residues. The germline V gene encodes CDR1 SGHKS and CDR2 YYEKEE (reference sequence). V shed 3 bases and J shed 10 bases, with 8 bases lying between them. The CDR3: CASSSGWEQFF. The CDR3 coding sequence is TGTGCCAGCAGCTCGGGGTGGGAGCAGTTCTTC.

The rearrangement joins TRBV5-4 to TRBJ1-1; D not resolved. Trimming took off 4 bases at V and 11 bases at J, with 15 bases between the two ends. Germline lookup yields CDR1 SGHNT and CDR2 YYREEE (reference sequence). The CDR3 covers 12 residues. This CDR3 reads CASSPSEPRAFF. CDR3 coding DNA: TGTGCCAGCAGCCCCTCTGAGCCGAGGGCTTTCTTT.

The chain links TRBV4-2 to TRBJ2-7; TRBD2 aligns across 7 bases. V was clipped by 0 bases and J by 2 bases; unmatched bases: 7. The CDR3 is 16 residues long. Germline CDR1 is LGHNA and CDR2 is YNFKEQ. The DNA for the CDR3 is TGTGCCAGCAGCCAAGATCGGGGAGGGGACGCCTACGAGCAGTACTTC. Its protein product is CASSQDRGGDAYEQYF.

V is TRBV4-2 and J is TRBJ1-1, with D unclear. The CDR3 has 16 residues. Germline V gene data show CDR1 as LGHNA and CDR2 as YNFKEQ. V was pared by 1 base and J by 1 base, with 13 bases between. The CDR3 region is CASSQGLDGGNTEAFF. In DNA form, the CDR3 reads TGTGCCAGCAGCCAAGGCCTCGACGGCGGGAACACTGAAGCTTTCTTT.

V and J are TRBV4-2 and TRBJ1-4, with 8 nucleotides matching TRBD1. This CDR3 has 20 residues. Germline CDR1 and CDR2: LGHNA and YNFKEQ. V lost 0 bases, J lost 4 bases, and 16 bases stayed unmatched. The CDR3 reads CASSQEAGWTGKRGNEKLFF. The CDR3 nucleotides read TGTGCCAGCAGCCAAGAAGCAGGATGGACAGGGAAGAGGGGTAATGAAAAACTGTTTTTT.

This rearrangement joins TRBV13 to TRBJ1-2, with 7 bases fitting TRBD1. This CDR3 has 15 amino acids. CDR1 is PRHDT and CDR2 is FYEKMQ in the germline V gene (reference sequence). Losses at the gene ends were 6 bases for V and 8 bases for J; bases not matched to a gene: 15. Here the CDR3 reads CASRGPGGRIEGYTF. The CDR3, as DNA: TGTGCCAGCAGGGGCCCAGGGGGGCGAATTGAGGGCTACACCTTC.

J is TRBJ1-1 and V is TRBV9; no firm D call. V lost 5 bases and J 1 base, leaving 9 bases between the germline ends. The germline V gene has CDR1 SGDLS and CDR2 YYNGEE. The CDR3 runs to 13 residues. The CDR3 region has the DNA TGTGCCAGCAGTTCCGGGAGGAACACTGAAGCTTTCTTT. The encoded protein is CASSSGRNTEAFF. The full variable domain, in which reference TRBV9 and TRBJ1-1 provide the parts outside the CDR3, is DSGVTQTPKHLITATGQRVTLRCSPRSGDLSVYWYQQSLDQGLQFLIQYYNGEERAKGNILERFSAQQFPDLHSELNLSSLELGDSALYFCASSSGRNTEAFFGQGTRLTVV.

The chain combines TRBV4-2 with TRBJ2-7; possibly TRBD2 for D (7 bases). The CDR3 runs 15 residues. Per the germline V gene, CDR1 is LGHNA and CDR2 is YNFKEQ. Trimming removed 6 bases at V and 7 bases at J, with 22 bases between. CDR3 region: CASSRGAGAAQEQYF. CDR3 bases: TGTGCCAGCAGTCGTGGGGCGGGGGCCGCTCAGGAGCAGTACTTC.

The V gene is TRBV9, the J gene TRBJ1-1, with D possibly being TRBD1 (6 bases). Trimming left V 0 bases short and J 0 bases short, with 15 bases between. Germline values: CDR1 SGDLS, CDR2 YYNGEE. This CDR3 contains 17 residues. The CDR3 bases are TGTGCCAGCAGCGTAGGCGGGGGGGGGCCTCTGAACACTGAAGCTTTCTTT. Translation gives CASSVGGGGPLNTEAFF.

The CDR3 reads CASSERQGISTDTQYF. CDR3 DNA sequence: TGTGCCAGCAGTGAACGACAGGGGATCAGCACAGATACGCAGTATTTT. The chain uses TRBV2 and TRBJ2-3, with 8 bases lining up with TRBD1. Germline CDR1 is SNHLY and CDR2 is FYNNEI. The CDR3 contains 16 residues. The trim removed 2 bases at V and 0 bases at J, leaving 4 bases unmatched.